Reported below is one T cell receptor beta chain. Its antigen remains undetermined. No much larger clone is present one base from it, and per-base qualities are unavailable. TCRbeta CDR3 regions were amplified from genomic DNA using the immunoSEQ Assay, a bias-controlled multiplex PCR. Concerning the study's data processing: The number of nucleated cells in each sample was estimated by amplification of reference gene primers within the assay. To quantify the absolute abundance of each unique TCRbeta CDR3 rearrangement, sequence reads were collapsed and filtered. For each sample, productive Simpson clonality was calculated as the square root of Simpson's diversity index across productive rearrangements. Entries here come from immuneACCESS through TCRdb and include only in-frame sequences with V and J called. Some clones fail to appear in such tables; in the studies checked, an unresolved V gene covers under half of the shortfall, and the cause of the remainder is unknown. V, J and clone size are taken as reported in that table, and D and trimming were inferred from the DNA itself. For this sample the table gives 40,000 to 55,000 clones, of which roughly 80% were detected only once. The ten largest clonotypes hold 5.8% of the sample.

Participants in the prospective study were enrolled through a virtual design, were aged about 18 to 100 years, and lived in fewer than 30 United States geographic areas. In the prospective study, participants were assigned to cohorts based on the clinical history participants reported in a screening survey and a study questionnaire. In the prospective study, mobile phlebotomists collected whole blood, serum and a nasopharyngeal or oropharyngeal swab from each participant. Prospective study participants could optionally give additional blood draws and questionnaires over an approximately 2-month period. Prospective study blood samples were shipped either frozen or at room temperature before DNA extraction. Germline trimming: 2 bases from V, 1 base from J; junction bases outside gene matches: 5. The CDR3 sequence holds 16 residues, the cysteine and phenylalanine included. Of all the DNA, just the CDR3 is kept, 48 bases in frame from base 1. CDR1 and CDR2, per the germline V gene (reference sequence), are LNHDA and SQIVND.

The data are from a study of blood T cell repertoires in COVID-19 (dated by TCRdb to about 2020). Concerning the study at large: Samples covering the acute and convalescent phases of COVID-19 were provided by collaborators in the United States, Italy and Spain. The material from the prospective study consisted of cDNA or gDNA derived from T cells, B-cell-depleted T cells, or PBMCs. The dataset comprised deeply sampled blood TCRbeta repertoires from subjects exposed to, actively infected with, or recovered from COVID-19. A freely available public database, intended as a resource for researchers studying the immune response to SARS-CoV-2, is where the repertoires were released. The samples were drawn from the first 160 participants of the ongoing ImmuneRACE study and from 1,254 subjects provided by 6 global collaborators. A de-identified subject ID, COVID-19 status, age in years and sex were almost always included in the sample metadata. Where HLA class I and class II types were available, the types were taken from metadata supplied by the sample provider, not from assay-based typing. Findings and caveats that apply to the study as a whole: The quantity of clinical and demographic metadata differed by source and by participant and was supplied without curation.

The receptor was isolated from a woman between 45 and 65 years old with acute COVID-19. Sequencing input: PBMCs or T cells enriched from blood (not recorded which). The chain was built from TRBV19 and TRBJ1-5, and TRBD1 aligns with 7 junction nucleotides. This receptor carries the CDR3 CASSITGQFSNQPQHF. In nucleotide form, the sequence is TGTGCCAGTAGTATAACGGGACAGTTCAGCAATCAGCCCCAGCATTTT.